A single count supports the clone carrying this TCR beta chain. Germline V lookup: CDR1 SSHAT, CDR2 FNYEAQ (reference sequence). V shed 6 bases and J 1 base; nucleotides not matched to a gene: 2. This CDR3 is built from 14 residues. The data stem from a study of CD8 T cells in Susac syndrome. Random-hexamer reverse transcription was applied to about 0.45 to 1 ug RNA. From the immunoSEQ multiplex PCR reads, TCRdb called clonotypes with MiXCR, one entry per CDR3 protein. The sample holds 95,000 to 150,000 distinct CDR3 sequences, roughly 94% seen once. V and J are TRBV7-7 and TRBJ2-2; 7 bases map to TRBD1. Sequences were obtained from CD8+ T cells from PBMCs. This receptor was obtained from a human donor with Susac syndrome. CDR3 residues: CASSWTGNTGELFF. The CDR3 region has the DNA TGTGCCAGCAGTTGGACAGGGAACACCGGGGAGCTGTTTTTT.